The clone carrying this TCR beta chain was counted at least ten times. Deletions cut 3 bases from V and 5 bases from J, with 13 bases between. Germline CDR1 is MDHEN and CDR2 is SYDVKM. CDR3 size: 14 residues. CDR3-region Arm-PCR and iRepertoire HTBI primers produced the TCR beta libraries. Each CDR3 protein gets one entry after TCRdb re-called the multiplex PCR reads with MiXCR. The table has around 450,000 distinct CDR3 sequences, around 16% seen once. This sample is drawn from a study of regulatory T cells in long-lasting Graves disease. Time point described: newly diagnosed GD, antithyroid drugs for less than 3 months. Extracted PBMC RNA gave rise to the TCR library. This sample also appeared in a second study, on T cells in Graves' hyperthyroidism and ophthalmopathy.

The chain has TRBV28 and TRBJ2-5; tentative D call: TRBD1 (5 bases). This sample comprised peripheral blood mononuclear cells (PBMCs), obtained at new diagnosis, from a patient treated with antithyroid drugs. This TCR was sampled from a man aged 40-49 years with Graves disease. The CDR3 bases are TGTGCCAGCAGTTTCTCGGCCAGGGTCGAGACCCAGTACTTC. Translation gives CASSFSARVETQYF.